A selection of T cell receptor beta chains follows, all from one sample in a study of blood T cell repertoires in COVID-19. The method was immunoSEQ multiplex PCR; TCRdb's version includes in-frame clones alone and lacks a portion of them. The sample shows some 180,000 clones, 85% to 90% of them seen only once. Sequencing was done on a sample of PBMCs or T cells enriched from blood (not recorded which). Receptor source: a woman in her thirties or forties in a cohort exposed to, infected with or recovered from COVID-19 (not recorded which). Both conserved end residues are part of each CDR3. The D gene is left open where the match is weak. The listing skips clone size in some rows; elsewhere it reads once, few, many or a size class.

len	j_gene	d_gene	v_gene	abundance	CDR3nt	CDR3aa
14	TRBJ2-3	TRBD2	TRBV9	NA	TGTGCCAGCAGTCTTAGCGGGAACACAGATACGCAGTATTTT	CASSLSGNTDTQYF
13	TRBJ1-1	NA	TRBV5-1	NA	TGCGCCAGCACTTTAGGGGGGAACACTGAAGCTTTCTTT	CASTLGGNTEAFF
14	TRBJ2-7	TRBD2	TRBV7-2	NA	TGTGCCAGCAGCTTGGGACTAGCATCCCACGAGCAGTACTTC	CASSLGLASHEQYF
16	TRBJ1-3	TRBD1	TRBV18	NA	TGTGCCAGCTCACCGCCCGTCGAGGACAGGGGCGGCACCATATATTTT	CASSPPVEDRGGTIYF
15	TRBJ2-7	NA	TRBV19	NA	TGTGCCAGTAGTTCCGGCGACCACAGGCGGTACGAGCAGTACTTC	CASSSGDHRRYEQYF
14	TRBJ1-4	NA	TRBV27	NA	TGTGCCAGCAGTTCCATAGTCGGAGTTGAAAAACTGTTTTTT	CASSSIVGVEKLFF
16	TRBJ2-3	NA	TRBV28	NA	TGTGCCAGCAGGGGTCAGTGGGACGGGGGTTCAGATACGCAGTATTTT	CASRGQWDGGSDTQYF
14	TRBJ2-5	NA	TRBV5-4	NA	TGTGCCAGCAGCTTGGGGACAGATAAAGAGACCCAGTACTTC	CASSLGTDKETQYF
16	TRBJ2-3	TRBD2	TRBV4-1	NA	TGCGCCAGCAGCCAAGACCCTAGCGGGAGCACAGATACGCAGTATTTT	CASSQDPSGSTDTQYF
14	TRBJ2-3	NA	TRBV4-2	once	TGTGCCAGCAGCCAAGATAGAGGCACAGATACGCAGTATTTT	CASSQDRGTDTQYF
17	TRBJ1-6	TRBD1	TRBV7-7	NA	TGTGCCAGCAGACCTGGACAGGGAAAAGTAGTCGGTTCACCCCTCCACTTT	CASRPGQGKVVGSPLHF
13	TRBJ2-7	NA	TRBV4-3	NA	TGCGCCAGCAGCCAAGGGCCATTTGACGAGCAGTACTTC	CASSQGPFDEQYF
15	TRBJ1-2	TRBD1	TRBV6-5	NA	TGTGCCAGCAGTTACTCGGGACAGGGATTGGGCGGCTACACCTTC	CASSYSGQGLGGYTF
17	TRBJ2-7	TRBD2	TRBV2	NA	TGTGCCAGCAGTGAAGAACGGCTAGCGGGCTTCTCCTACGAGCAGTACTTC	CASSEERLAGFSYEQYF
15	TRBJ1-6	NA	TRBV5-6	NA	TGTGCCAGCAGCGGGGGGACGGGCAATAATTCACCCCTCCACTTT	CASSGGTGNNSPLHF
15	TRBJ2-7	TRBD1	TRBV7-9	once	TGTGCCAGCAGCCACGGACAGGGAAGCTCCTACGAGCAGTACTTC	CASSHGQGSSYEQYF
16	TRBJ1-1	TRBD1	TRBV5-4	NA	TGTGCCAGCAGCGATAAGGGGGTTAGACAGGGTACTGAAGCTTTCTTT	CASSDKGVRQGTEAFF
16	TRBJ2-2	TRBD2	TRBV14	NA	TGTGCCAGCAGCCTGCTAGCGGGAGGAAACACCGGGGAGCTGTTTTTT	CASSLLAGGNTGELFF
15	TRBJ2-1	TRBD1	TRBV10-1	NA	TGCGCCAGCAGTGAGGACAGGGGGAACTACAATGAGCAGTTCTTC	CASSEDRGNYNEQFF
13	TRBJ2-7	NA	TRBV7-8	NA	TGTGCCAGCAGCCCGGACACCTCCTACGAGCAGTACTTC	CASSPDTSYEQYF
11	TRBJ1-1	NA	TRBV28	NA	TGTGCCAGCCAAAGGGGCACTGAAGCTTTCTTT	CASQRGTEAFF
15	TRBJ1-1	TRBD1	TRBV11-3	NA	TGTGCCAGCAGCCCTGGGACAGCGCAAAACACTGAAGCTTTCTTT	CASSPGTAQNTEAFF
16	TRBJ2-7	TRBD2	TRBV27	NA	TGTGCCAGCAGCCCAATCGGGGGGGGGAAAATTTACGAGCAGTACTTC	CASSPIGGGKIYEQYF
16	TRBJ2-1	TRBD2	TRBV5-1	NA	TGCGCCAGCAGCTTGGGACTAATAGCGGGGTACAATGAGCAGTTCTTC	CASSLGLIAGYNEQFF
18	TRBJ1-1	NA	TRBV11-3	NA	TGTGCCAGCAGCTTTTCTAGTTTGGGGGGTACGTCCTCTAAGGAGGCTTTCTTT	CASSFSSLGGTSSKEAFF
16	TRBJ1-2	NA	TRBV19	NA	TGTGCCAGTAGCAAACAGGGTGGTCAGTTTAACTATGGCTACACCTTC	CASSKQGGQFNYGYTF
16	TRBJ2-1	TRBD2	TRBV29-1	NA	TGCAGCGTCACCGGACTAGCGGGGGGCCAATACAATGAGCAGTTCTTC	CSVTGLAGGQYNEQFF
15	TRBJ2-5	NA	TRBV24-1	NA	TGTGCCACCAGTGACTCAGACAGGAACCAAGAGACCCAGTACTTC	CATSDSDRNQETQYF
17	TRBJ1-3	NA	TRBV7-9	NA	TGTGCCAGCAGCTTTATGAGGTTACCGAGCTCTGGAAACACCATATATTTT	CASSFMRLPSSGNTIYF
17	TRBJ2-6	TRBD1	TRBV27	once	TGTGCCAGCAGTTACCGGGACAGGGTCTCTGGGGCCAACGTCCTGACTTTC	CASSYRDRVSGANVLTF
14	TRBJ1-6	NA	TRBV24-1	NA	TGTGCCACCAGTGATGACAGTCATAATTCACCCCTCCACTTT	CATSDDSHNSPLHF
14	TRBJ2-1	NA	TRBV21-1	NA	TGTGCCAGCAGCAATAACAGCGGGTACAATGAGCAGTTCTTC	CASSNNSGYNEQFF
13	TRBJ1-1	NA	TRBV9	NA	TGTGCCAGCAGCTGGGGGCTCGGCACTGAAGCTTTCTTT	CASSWGLGTEAFF
15	TRBJ2-1	NA	TRBV2	NA	TGTGCCAGCAAAGACGGGGGAGGAGCCTACAATGAGCAGTTCTTC	CASKDGGGAYNEQFF
13	TRBJ1-2	NA	TRBV29-1	few	TGCAGCGCTGGTATTCAGGGCACCTATGGCTACACCTTC	CSAGIQGTYGYTF
15	TRBJ2-7	TRBD1	TRBV10-1	few	TGCGCCAGCCAACCCCATTGGACAGGGGGCTACGAGCAGTACTTC	CASQPHWTGGYEQYF
15	TRBJ1-4	TRBD1	TRBV7-8	NA	TGTGCCAGCAGCCCCGACAGGGGCCGGACGGAAAAACTGTTTTTT	CASSPDRGRTEKLFF
17	TRBJ2-7	NA	TRBV15	once	TGTGCCACCAGCATACGGGGGTACGGATCTTTCTCCTACGAGCAGTACTTC	CATSIRGYGSFSYEQYF
15	TRBJ1-3	TRBD1	TRBV6-5	NA	TGTGCCAGCAGCCCGGGACAGTACTCTGGAAACACCATATATTTT	CASSPGQYSGNTIYF
14	TRBJ1-3	NA	TRBV6-2/TRBV6-3	NA	TGTGCCAGCAGTTTGACAGTCTCTGGAAACACCATATATTTT	CASSLTVSGNTIYF
15	TRBJ1-5	NA	TRBV10-1	NA	TGCGCCAGCACCCTTCGGGGGGGGCTGGTTCAGCCCCAGCATTTT	CASTLRGGLVQPQHF
16	TRBJ2-2	NA	TRBV5-1	NA	TGCGCCAGCAGCCGGTCGACTAGTAGGATTACCGGGGAGCTGTTTTTT	CASSRSTSRITGELFF
17	TRBJ1-3	TRBD1	TRBV9	NA	TGTGCCAGCAGCCACAGAGGGACAGCTAAACCTGGAAACACCATATATTTT	CASSHRGTAKPGNTIYF
13	TRBJ1-2	TRBD1	TRBV12-3/TRBV12-4	NA	TGTGCCAGCAACCCGACAGGGGAGTATGGCTACACCTTC	CASNPTGEYGYTF
11	TRBJ2-7	NA	TRBV7-9	NA	TGTGCCAGCAGCGAAAGCCCGGAGCAGTACTTC	CASSESPEQYF
16	TRBJ2-2	NA	TRBV19	once	TGTGCCAGTAGCCCTCTTGGCGGCCTTAACACCGGGGAGCTGTTTTTT	CASSPLGGLNTGELFF
16	TRBJ1-3	NA	TRBV28	NA	TGTGCCAGCAGTTCACTACAGGGATCTGCTGGAAACACCATATATTTT	CASSSLQGSAGNTIYF
17	TRBJ2-3	TRBD2	TRBV6-1	NA	TGTGCCAGCAGTGAATGGCTAGCGGGACTTAGCACAGATACGCAGTATTTT	CASSEWLAGLSTDTQYF
12	TRBJ1-1	NA	TRBV7-9	NA	TGTGCCAGCAGCGCCCGGGAGTATGAAGCTTTCTTT	CASSAREYEAFF
13	TRBJ1-2	TRBD1	TRBV6-5	NA	TGTGCCAGCCGCATCGAGGGGGCCTATGGCTACACCTTC	CASRIEGAYGYTF
16	TRBJ2-4	TRBD1	TRBV11-3	NA	TGTGCCAGCAGCCCAGGGGGCCGGGTAGCCAAAAACATTCAGTACTTC	CASSPGGRVAKNIQYF
18	TRBJ2-4	NA	TRBV11-3	NA	TGTGCCAGCAGCTTCTGGGGGGACTCCAGTACGGTCAGAAACATTCAGTACTTC	CASSFWGDSSTVRNIQYF